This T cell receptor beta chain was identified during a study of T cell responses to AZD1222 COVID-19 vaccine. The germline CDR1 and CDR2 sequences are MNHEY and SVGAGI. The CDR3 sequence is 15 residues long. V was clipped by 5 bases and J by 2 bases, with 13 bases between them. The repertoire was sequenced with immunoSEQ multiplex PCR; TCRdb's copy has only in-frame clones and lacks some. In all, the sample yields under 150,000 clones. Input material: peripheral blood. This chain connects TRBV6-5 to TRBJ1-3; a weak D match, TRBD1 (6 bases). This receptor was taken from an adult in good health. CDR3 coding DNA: TGTGCCAGCAGTCCGAGTTGGGGGCCTGGAAACACCATATATTTT. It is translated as CASSPSWGPGNTIYF.